These T cell receptor beta chains were read from a single sample in a study of PD-1 blockade in classical Hodgkin lymphoma. Clones were sequenced by immunoSEQ multiplex PCR, and TCRdb holds only the in-frame ones, with some missing. Of approximately 15,000 clones in the sample, 89% were seen once. The specimen was CD8+ T cells from blood, collected before the fourth cycle of nivolumab. Every receptor here comes from a human donor with classical Hodgkin lymphoma. Both conserved end residues are part of each CDR3. D genes are given only for firm matches. Size tells how often a clone was seen (once, few, many) or the class of an expanded clone, and some rows leave it out.

D gene: NA; clone size: NA; V gene: TRBV28; J gene: TRBJ1-3; CDR3 DNA: TGTGCCAGCAGTATGGACGCCGGCTCTGGAAACACCATATATTTT; CDR3 protein: CASSMDAGSGNTIYF
D gene: NA; clone size: NA; V gene: TRBV29-1; J gene: TRBJ2-5; CDR3 DNA: TGCAGCGTTGATGGGGCCCAAGAGACCCAGTACTTC; CDR3 protein: CSVDGAQETQYF
D gene: NA; clone size: NA; V gene: TRBV19; J gene: TRBJ2-1; CDR3 DNA: TGTGCCAGTAAAACGGGAGCCTCCTACAATGAGCAGTTCTTC; CDR3 protein: CASKTGASYNEQFF
D gene: NA; clone size: NA; V gene: TRBV19; J gene: TRBJ1-4; CDR3 DNA: TGTGCCAGTGGGGGGCTTTTAGTGCGTCAAGAAAAACTGTTTTTT; CDR3 protein: CASGGLLVRQEKLFF
D gene: NA; clone size: NA; V gene: TRBV27; J gene: TRBJ2-2; CDR3 DNA: TGTGCCAGCAGTTTATCAGGGGGTTACACCGGGGAGCTGTTTTTT; CDR3 protein: CASSLSGGYTGELFF
D gene: NA; clone size: NA; V gene: TRBV2; J gene: TRBJ2-7; CDR3 DNA: TGTGCCAGCAGTGAAGGGTGGACCCTGTACTACGAGCAGTACTTC; CDR3 protein: CASSEGWTLYYEQYF
D gene: NA; clone size: once; V gene: TRBV2; J gene: TRBJ2-7; CDR3 DNA: TGTGCCAGCAGTGATGGGGGGCTGAGCTCCTACGAGCAGTACTTC; CDR3 protein: CASSDGGLSSYEQYF
D gene: NA; clone size: NA; V gene: TRBV10-3; J gene: TRBJ2-5; CDR3 DNA: TGTGCCATCAGTGAATCCGGGGGGCCCCAAGAGACCCAGTACTTC; CDR3 protein: CAISESGGPQETQYF
D gene: NA; clone size: NA; V gene: TRBV28; J gene: TRBJ2-2; CDR3 DNA: TGTGCCAGCTTTATTGCTGGCACCGGGGAGCTGTTTTTT; CDR3 protein: CASFIAGTGELFF
D gene: NA; clone size: NA; V gene: TRBV20-1; J gene: TRBJ1-1; CDR3 DNA: TGCAGTGGCAACTACGCTGAAGCTTTCTTT; CDR3 protein: CSGNYAEAFF
D gene: NA; clone size: NA; V gene: TRBV5-1; J gene: TRBJ2-3; CDR3 DNA: TGCGCCAGCAGCTTGTTTCTAGCAACGGTGGCAGATACGCAGTATTTT; CDR3 protein: CASSLFLATVADTQYF
D gene: TRBD2; clone size: once; V gene: TRBV19; J gene: TRBJ2-1; CDR3 DNA: TGTGCCAGTAGTATCTGGGCTAGCGGAAACAATGAGCAGTTCTTC; CDR3 protein: CASSIWASGNNEQFF
D gene: NA; clone size: NA; V gene: TRBV4-1; J gene: TRBJ2-5; CDR3 DNA: TGCGCCAGCAGCCAAGGTGTGTCAGTAGAGGAGACCCAGTACTTC; CDR3 protein: CASSQGVSVEETQYF
D gene: TRBD2; clone size: few; V gene: TRBV11-2; J gene: TRBJ2-5; CDR3 DNA: TGTGCCAGCAGCTTAGATGGGACTAGCGGAGCGACCCAGTACTTC; CDR3 protein: CASSLDGTSGATQYF
D gene: TRBD1; clone size: NA; V gene: TRBV7-9; J gene: TRBJ2-7; CDR3 DNA: TGTGCCAGCGCCGCCCGGGACAGGAGTTACGAGCAGTACTTC; CDR3 protein: CASAARDRSYEQYF
D gene: NA; clone size: few; V gene: TRBV19; J gene: TRBJ1-2; CDR3 DNA: TGTGCCAGTAGTATCGGCGGCGGGACCTATGGCTACACCTTC; CDR3 protein: CASSIGGGTYGYTF
D gene: NA; clone size: NA; V gene: TRBV9; J gene: TRBJ2-3; CDR3 DNA: TGTGCCAGCAGCGTTCCGGGCGCAGATACGCAGTATTTT; CDR3 protein: CASSVPGADTQYF
D gene: TRBD1; clone size: NA; V gene: TRBV5-1; J gene: TRBJ2-5; CDR3 DNA: TGCGCCAGCAGCTTGACAGGGGGCGCCGGGGAGACCCAGTACTTC; CDR3 protein: CASSLTGGAGETQYF
D gene: NA; clone size: once; V gene: TRBV28; J gene: TRBJ2-3; CDR3 DNA: TGTGCCAGCAGTTTAATCTCGGGGGCTAGCGAGACAGATACGCAGTATTTT; CDR3 protein: CASSLISGASETDTQYF
D gene: NA; clone size: NA; V gene: TRBV7-6; J gene: TRBJ1-1; CDR3 DNA: TGTGCCAGCAGCTTAACTTATGGGGACACTGAAGCTTTCTTT; CDR3 protein: CASSLTYGDTEAFF
D gene: TRBD2; clone size: once; V gene: TRBV28; J gene: TRBJ2-3; CDR3 DNA: TGTGCCAGCAGTTTTAATCAGCGGGAGATCACAGATACGCAGTATTTT; CDR3 protein: CASSFNQREITDTQYF
D gene: NA; clone size: NA; V gene: TRBV2; J gene: TRBJ2-7; CDR3 DNA: TGTGCCAGCAGTGAGGTAGCAGGATGGTACGAGCAGTACTTC; CDR3 protein: CASSEVAGWYEQYF
D gene: TRBD2; clone size: NA; V gene: TRBV5-1; J gene: TRBJ2-7; CDR3 DNA: TGCGCCAGCAGCTTCGGACTAGCGGGACCCTACGAGCAGTACTTC; CDR3 protein: CASSFGLAGPYEQYF
D gene: TRBD2; clone size: NA; V gene: TRBV19; J gene: TRBJ2-1; CDR3 DNA: TGTGCCAGTAGTACTGCGGGGGGGCGTTATGAGGAGCAGTTCTTC; CDR3 protein: CASSTAGGRYEEQFF
D gene: NA; clone size: once; V gene: TRBV29-1; J gene: TRBJ2-1; CDR3 DNA: TGCAGCGTTGATTCTAGAATAATACATGGTGAGCAGTTCTTC; CDR3 protein: CSVDSRIIHGEQFF
D gene: NA; clone size: once; V gene: TRBV7-9; J gene: TRBJ2-1; CDR3 DNA: TGTGCCAGCAGCTTCTCAGGGTCTGAGCAGTTCTTC; CDR3 protein: CASSFSGSEQFF
D gene: NA; clone size: NA; V gene: TRBV27; J gene: TRBJ2-1; CDR3 DNA: TGTGCCAGCAGTTTAAACCCCCCAGGCAGGTTGGATAGCTCCTACAATGAGCAGTTCTTC; CDR3 protein: CASSLNPPGRLDSSYNEQFF
D gene: NA; clone size: NA; V gene: TRBV28; J gene: TRBJ2-2; CDR3 DNA: TGTGCCAGCAGTTCACCGGGACTTTCCACCGGGGAGCTGTTTTTT; CDR3 protein: CASSSPGLSTGELFF
D gene: NA; clone size: NA; V gene: TRBV19; J gene: TRBJ2-5; CDR3 DNA: TGTGCCAGTAGTACTAGAGGACTACAAGAGACCCAGTACTTC; CDR3 protein: CASSTRGLQETQYF
D gene: NA; clone size: NA; V gene: TRBV4-1; J gene: TRBJ2-6; CDR3 DNA: TGCGCCAGCAGCCAAGATCATCGGGCGGGGGCGGCTGGGGCCAACGTCCTGACTTTC; CDR3 protein: CASSQDHRAGAAGANVLTF
D gene: NA; clone size: NA; V gene: TRBV6-1; J gene: TRBJ1-1; CDR3 DNA: TGTGCCAGCAGTGAAGCACGGGGCCTGAACACTGAAGCTTTCTTT; CDR3 protein: CASSEARGLNTEAFF
D gene: NA; clone size: NA; V gene: TRBV10-3; J gene: TRBJ2-7; CDR3 DNA: TGTGCCGCCACAGGCCCACAGGCCTACGAGCAGTACTTC; CDR3 protein: CAATGPQAYEQYF
D gene: NA; clone size: NA; V gene: TRBV4-1; J gene: TRBJ2-3; CDR3 DNA: TGCGCCAGCAGCCAAGGGGCAGATACGCAGTATTTT; CDR3 protein: CASSQGADTQYF
D gene: TRBD1; clone size: NA; V gene: TRBV27; J gene: TRBJ2-1; CDR3 DNA: TGTGCCAGCAGGGAGACAGGGTCTCTCAATGAGCAGTTCTTC; CDR3 protein: CASRETGSLNEQFF
D gene: NA; clone size: once; V gene: TRBV4-2; J gene: TRBJ1-3; CDR3 DNA: TGTGCCAGCAGCTTGGGGTCTGGGACTGGAAACACCATATATTTT; CDR3 protein: CASSLGSGTGNTIYF
D gene: NA; clone size: few; V gene: TRBV7-9; J gene: TRBJ2-7; CDR3 DNA: TGTGCCAGCAGTTCCCCCGGGCGGGGTGGCTACGAGCAGTACTTC; CDR3 protein: CASSSPGRGGYEQYF
D gene: NA; clone size: NA; V gene: TRBV27; J gene: TRBJ1-1; CDR3 DNA: TGTGCCAGCAGTTTATTAGGCCCCGGGGGACCAACGGACACTGAAGCTTTCTTT; CDR3 protein: CASSLLGPGGPTDTEAFF
D gene: TRBD1; clone size: NA; V gene: TRBV18; J gene: TRBJ1-1; CDR3 DNA: TGTGCCAGCTCACCGGGATCGGGACAGGGGTTGAACACTGAAGCTTTCTTT; CDR3 protein: CASSPGSGQGLNTEAFF
D gene: TRBD2; clone size: NA; V gene: TRBV6-1; J gene: TRBJ2-1; CDR3 DNA: TGTGCCAGCAGTGAAGCGGGACTAGAAGTTTTAGAGAATGAGCAGTTCTTC; CDR3 protein: CASSEAGLEVLENEQFF
D gene: TRBD1; clone size: NA; V gene: TRBV13; J gene: TRBJ1-3; CDR3 DNA: TGTGCCAGCAGCTCCCAAGGACAGGACTCTGGAAACACCATATATTTT; CDR3 protein: CASSSQGQDSGNTIYF
D gene: TRBD1; clone size: NA; V gene: TRBV10-3; J gene: TRBJ2-7; CDR3 DNA: TGTGCCATCAGTGGGGGACAGGCCGAACCTTACGAGCAGTACTTC; CDR3 protein: CAISGGQAEPYEQYF
D gene: NA; clone size: NA; V gene: TRBV5-5; J gene: TRBJ1-2; CDR3 DNA: TGTGCCAGCAGCTTCCGAACAGGTCCTAACTATGGCTACACCTTC; CDR3 protein: CASSFRTGPNYGYTF
D gene: NA; clone size: NA; V gene: TRBV5-4; J gene: TRBJ2-1; CDR3 DNA: TGTGCCAGCAGCTTGGTGGATGAGCAGTTCTTC; CDR3 protein: CASSLVDEQFF
D gene: NA; clone size: NA; V gene: TRBV7-3; J gene: TRBJ2-1; CDR3 DNA: TGTGCCAGCAGCTTAACTGCTAATTACGAGAAAGGGACCAATGAGCAGTTCTTC; CDR3 protein: CASSLTANYEKGTNEQFF
D gene: TRBD2; clone size: NA; V gene: TRBV6-6; J gene: TRBJ2-7; CDR3 DNA: TGTGCCAGCAGCCCAAAACCACTAGCGGAATCCTACGAGCAGTACTTC; CDR3 protein: CASSPKPLAESYEQYF
D gene: NA; clone size: NA; V gene: TRBV11-2; J gene: TRBJ2-3; CDR3 DNA: TGTGCCACCACATCTTCAGATACGCAGTATTTT; CDR3 protein: CATTSSDTQYF
D gene: NA; clone size: once; V gene: TRBV6-5; J gene: TRBJ1-1; CDR3 DNA: TGTGCCAGCAGTTCCCTCCTGACAGCGAACACTGAAGCTTTCTTT; CDR3 protein: CASSSLLTANTEAFF
D gene: NA; clone size: NA; V gene: TRBV18; J gene: TRBJ1-1; CDR3 DNA: TGTGCCAGCTCACCACTTCTCGACAGGAACACTGAAGCTTTCTTT; CDR3 protein: CASSPLLDRNTEAFF
D gene: NA; clone size: few; V gene: TRBV27; J gene: TRBJ1-5; CDR3 DNA: TGTGCCAGCAGTTTGTTCGGGGGCGAAGGCAATCAGCCCCAGCATTTT; CDR3 protein: CASSLFGGEGNQPQHF
D gene: TRBD2; clone size: NA; V gene: TRBV15; J gene: TRBJ2-1; CDR3 DNA: TGTGCCACCAGCAGGGGGCGGGGGGGACTCGGTGAGCAGTTCTTC; CDR3 protein: CATSRGRGGLGEQFF
D gene: NA; clone size: NA; V gene: TRBV28; J gene: TRBJ2-3; CDR3 DNA: TGTGCCAGCAGGCAACTAGAATCCCGCACAGATACGCAGTATTTT; CDR3 protein: CASRQLESRTDTQYF
D gene: TRBD1; clone size: NA; V gene: TRBV28; J gene: TRBJ1-1; CDR3 DNA: TGTGCCAGCAGTTTGAGTTGGGACAGGAGCACTGAAGCTTTCTTT; CDR3 protein: CASSLSWDRSTEAFF
D gene: NA; clone size: NA; V gene: TRBV4-1; J gene: TRBJ2-2; CDR3 DNA: TGCGCCAGCAGCCAAGTGAAGGGGGACACCGGGGAGCTGTTTTTT; CDR3 protein: CASSQVKGDTGELFF
D gene: TRBD1; clone size: NA; V gene: TRBV20-1; J gene: TRBJ2-7; CDR3 DNA: TGCAGTCCCGACAGGGGGGACGAGCAGTACTTC; CDR3 protein: CSPDRGDEQYF
D gene: NA; clone size: medium-sized; V gene: TRBV19; J gene: TRBJ2-2; CDR3 DNA: TGTGCCAGTAGTATCGAGGCGGGGTCGACCACCGGGGAGCTGTTTTTT; CDR3 protein: CASSIEAGSTTGELFF